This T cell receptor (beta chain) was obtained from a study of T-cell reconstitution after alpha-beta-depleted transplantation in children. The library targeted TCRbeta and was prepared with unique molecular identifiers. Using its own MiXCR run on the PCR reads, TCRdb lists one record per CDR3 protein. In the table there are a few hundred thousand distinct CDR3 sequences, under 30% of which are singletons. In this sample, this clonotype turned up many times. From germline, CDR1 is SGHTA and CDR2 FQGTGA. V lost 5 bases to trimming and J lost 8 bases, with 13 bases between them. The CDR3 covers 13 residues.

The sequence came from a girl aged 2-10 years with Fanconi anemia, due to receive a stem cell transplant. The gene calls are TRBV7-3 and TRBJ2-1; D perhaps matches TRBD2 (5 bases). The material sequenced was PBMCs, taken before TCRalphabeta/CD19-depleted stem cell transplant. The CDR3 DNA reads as TGTGCCAGCAGCCCCAGCGGAGTTCATGAGCAGTTCTTC. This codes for CASSPSGVHEQFF.